This TCR beta chain is from a study of response to subunit inactivated influenza vaccine. TCRdb reprocessed the RT-PCR reads via MiXCR and lists one record per CDR3 protein. The table includes about 570,000 distinct CDR3 sequences, around 11% detected once. This clonotype has ten or more counts. Germline values: CDR1 SGHAT, CDR2 FQNNGV. The CDR3 has 18 residues. The V segment lost 3 bases and the J segment 0 bases; nucleotides outside the gene matches: 5. This sample was shared with a second study, whose subject was T cells expressing NK-cell markers. That source reports: TCR beta cDNA was generated via 5'RACE template switching incorporating UMIs. Sequencing covered eight donors, seven HCMV-seropositive and one seronegative. Dominant NKG2C+ clonotype frequencies of roughly 1.0-7.5% of CD8+ T cells were measured in about 6 donors.

This clonotype was sampled from a man aged 45 to 65 who received an inactivated influenza vaccine. Here the sequenced sample was PBMCs from blood, taken on the day of vaccination. The chain uses TRBV11-2 and TRBJ2-4, with 13 positions matching TRBD2. The CDR3 is CASSFGLAGVGAKNIQYF. The CDR3 DNA reads as TGTGCCAGCAGCTTTGGACTAGCGGGGGTAGGAGCCAAAAACATTCAGTACTTC.